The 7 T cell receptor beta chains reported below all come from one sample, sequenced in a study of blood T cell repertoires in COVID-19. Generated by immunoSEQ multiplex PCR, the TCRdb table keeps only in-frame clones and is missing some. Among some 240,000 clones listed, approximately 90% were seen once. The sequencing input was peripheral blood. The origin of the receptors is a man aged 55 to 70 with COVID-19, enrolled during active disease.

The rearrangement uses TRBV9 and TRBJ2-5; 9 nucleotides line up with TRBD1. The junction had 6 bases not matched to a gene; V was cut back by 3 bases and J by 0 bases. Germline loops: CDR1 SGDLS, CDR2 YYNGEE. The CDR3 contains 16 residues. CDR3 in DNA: TGTGCCAGCAGCGCCACCGGGACAGGGTACCAAGAGACCCAGTACTTC. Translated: CASSATGTGYQETQYF.

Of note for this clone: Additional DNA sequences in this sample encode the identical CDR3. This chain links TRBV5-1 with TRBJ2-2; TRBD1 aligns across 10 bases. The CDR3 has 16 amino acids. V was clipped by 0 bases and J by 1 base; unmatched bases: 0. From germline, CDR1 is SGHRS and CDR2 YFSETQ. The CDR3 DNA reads TGCGCCAGCAGCTTGGGGGACAGGGGGAACACCGGGGAGCTGTTTTTT. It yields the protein CASSLGDRGNTGELFF.

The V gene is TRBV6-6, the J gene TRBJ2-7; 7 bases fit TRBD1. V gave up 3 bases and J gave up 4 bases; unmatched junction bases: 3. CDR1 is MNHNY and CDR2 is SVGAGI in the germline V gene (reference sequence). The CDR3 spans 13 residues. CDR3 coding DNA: TGTGCCAGCAGTTATGACAGGGAATACGAGCAGTACTTC. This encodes CASSYDREYEQYF.

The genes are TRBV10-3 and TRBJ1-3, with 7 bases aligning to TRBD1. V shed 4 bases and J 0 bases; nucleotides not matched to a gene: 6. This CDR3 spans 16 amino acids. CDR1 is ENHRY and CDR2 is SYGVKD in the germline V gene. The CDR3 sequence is CAISGTGTASGNTIYF. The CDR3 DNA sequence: TGTGCCATCAGTGGCACCGGGACAGCCTCTGGAAACACCATATATTTT.

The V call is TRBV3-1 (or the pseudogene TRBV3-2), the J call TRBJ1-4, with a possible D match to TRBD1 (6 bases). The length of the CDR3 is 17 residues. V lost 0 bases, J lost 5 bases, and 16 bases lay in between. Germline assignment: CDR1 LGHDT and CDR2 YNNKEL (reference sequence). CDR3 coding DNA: TGTGCCAGCAGCCAAGATAGGGTAGGACAGAGAAATGAAAAACTGTTTTTT. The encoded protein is CASSQDRVGQRNEKLFF.

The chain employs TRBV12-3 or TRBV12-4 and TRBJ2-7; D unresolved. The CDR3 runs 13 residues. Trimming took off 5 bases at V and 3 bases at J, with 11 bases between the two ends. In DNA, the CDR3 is TGTGCCAGCAGTACCGGGTCCAACTACGAGCAGTACTTC. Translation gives CASSTGSNYEQYF.

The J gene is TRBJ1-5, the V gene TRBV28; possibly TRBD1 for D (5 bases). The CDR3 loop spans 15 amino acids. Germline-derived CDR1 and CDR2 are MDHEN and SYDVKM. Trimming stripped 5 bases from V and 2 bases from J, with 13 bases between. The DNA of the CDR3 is TGTGCCAGCAGTATCCCTGGGGCGGGCAATCAGCCCCAGCATTTT. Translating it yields CASSIPGAGNQPQHF. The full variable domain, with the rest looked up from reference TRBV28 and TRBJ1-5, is DVKVTQSSRYLVKRTGEKVFLECVQDMDHENMFWYRQDPGLGLRLIYFSYDVKMKEKGDIPEGYSVSREKKERFSLILESASTNQTSMYLCASSIPGAGNQPQHFGDGTRLSIL.